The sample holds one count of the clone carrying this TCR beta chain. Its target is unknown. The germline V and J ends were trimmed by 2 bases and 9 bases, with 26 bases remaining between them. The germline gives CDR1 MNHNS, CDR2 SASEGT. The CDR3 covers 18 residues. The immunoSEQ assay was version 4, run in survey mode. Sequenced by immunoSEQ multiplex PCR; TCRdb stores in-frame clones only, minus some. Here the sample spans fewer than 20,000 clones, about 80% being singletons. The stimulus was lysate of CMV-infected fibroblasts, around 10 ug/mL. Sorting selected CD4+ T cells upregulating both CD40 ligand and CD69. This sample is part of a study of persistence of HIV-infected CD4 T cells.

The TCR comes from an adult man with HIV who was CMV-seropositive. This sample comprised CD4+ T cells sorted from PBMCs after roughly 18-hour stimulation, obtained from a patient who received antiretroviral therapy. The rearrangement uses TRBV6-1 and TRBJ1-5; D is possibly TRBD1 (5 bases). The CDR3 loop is CASSESFGRGSPGRPQHF. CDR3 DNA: TGTGCCAGCAGTGAATCTTTCGGGAGGGGATCGCCCGGCCGGCCCCAGCATTTT.